This T cell receptor (beta chain) was sequenced during a study of beta chain features in type 1 diabetes. For the study at large: Patients and healthy donors were similar in age, gender and cell yields.

V gave up 2 bases and J gave up 1 base; unmatched junction bases: 4. Germline lookup yields CDR1 GTSNPN and CDR2 SVGIG (reference sequence). There are 14 residues in the CDR3. Every bit of the isolated RNA underwent reverse transcription, so sequencing read expressed TCRB transcripts. Regulatory, naive and central memory T cell samples averaged approximately 3.8 million reads. TCRdb's copy holds only in-frame clones and misses some; the assay was immunoSEQ multiplex PCR. The sample records a few hundred thousand clones, 15% to 20% being singletons. The TCR comes from a woman between 18 and 30 years old in good health. The chain links TRBV30 to TRBJ1-1; TRBD1 agrees at 7 bases. The sample was naive CD4+ T cells from blood. The CDR3 reads CAWSPGQQNTEAFF. The CDR3 region has the DNA TGTGCCTGGAGTCCGGGACAGCAGAACACTGAAGCTTTCTTT. The full variable domain, completed using reference TRBV30 and TRBJ1-1, is SQTIHQWPATLVQPVGSPLSLECTVEGTSNPNLYWYRQAAGRGLQLLFYSVGIGQISSEVPQNLSASRPQDRQFILSSKKLLLSDSGFYLCAWSPGQQNTEAFFGQGTRLTVV.